Detailed here is one T cell receptor (beta chain). This sample was taken from a study of CDR3 diversity in severe acne. The V end lost 4 bases, the J end lost 6 bases, and 12 bases lay between the germline ends. Germline V gene sequence: CDR1 MGHRA, CDR2 YSYEKL. The CDR3 sequence is 13 residues long. From the PCR reads, TCRdb called clonotypes with MiXCR, one entry per CDR3 protein. This sample has approximately 84,000 distinct CDR3 sequences, with 45% to 65% found just once. This sequence was found in a male donor in good health, without acne. Material: blood. The V gene is TRBV4-1, the J gene TRBJ1-1, with unresolved D. This chain's CDR3 is CASSRARWAEAFF. CDR3 sequence (DNA): TGCGCCAGCAGCCGGGCCCGCTGGGCTGAAGCTTTCTTT.